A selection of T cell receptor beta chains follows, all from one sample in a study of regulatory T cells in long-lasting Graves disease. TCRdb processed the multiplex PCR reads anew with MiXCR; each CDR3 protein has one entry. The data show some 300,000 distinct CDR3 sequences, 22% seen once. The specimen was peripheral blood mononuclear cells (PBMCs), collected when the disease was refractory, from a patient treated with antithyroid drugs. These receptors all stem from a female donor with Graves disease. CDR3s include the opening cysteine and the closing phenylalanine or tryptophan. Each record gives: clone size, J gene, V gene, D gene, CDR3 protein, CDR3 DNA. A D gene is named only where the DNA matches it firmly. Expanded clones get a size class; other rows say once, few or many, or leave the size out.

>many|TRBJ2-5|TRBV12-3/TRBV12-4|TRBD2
CASTRGEETQYF
TGTGCCAGCACCCGGGGGGAAGAGACCCAGTACTTC
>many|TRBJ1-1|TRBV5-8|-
CASSVRSREAFF
TGTGCCAGCAGCGTGCGCAGCAGGGAAGCTTTCTTT
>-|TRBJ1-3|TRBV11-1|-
CASSSRRGDLTIYF
TGTGCCAGCAGCTCAAGGAGGGGGGATTTGACCATATATTTT
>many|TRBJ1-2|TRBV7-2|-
CASSPPRSVRFLSLYGYTF
TGTGCCAGCAGCCCCCCTCGGTCAGTTCGATTTTTGTCCTTATATGGCTACACCTTC
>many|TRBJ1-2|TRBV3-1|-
CASSQDGARGYTF
TGTGCCAGCAGCCAAGATGGGGCGCGGGGCTACACCTTC
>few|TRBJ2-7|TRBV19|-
CASSTIDTIHSYEQYF
TGTGCCAGTAGTACAATTGACACAATCCACTCCTACGAGCAGTACTTC
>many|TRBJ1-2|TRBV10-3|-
CAISESKLTNYGYTF
TGTGCCATCAGTGAGTCTAAGCTGACCAACTATGGCTACACCTTC
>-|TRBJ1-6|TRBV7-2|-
CASSQSLLSSYNSPLHF
TGTGCCAGCAGCCAAAGTCTCCTCAGCTCCTATAATTCACCCCTCCACTTT
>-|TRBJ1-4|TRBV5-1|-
CASSLVGGHNEKLFF
TGCGCCAGCAGCTTGGTTGGGGGACATAATGAAAAACTGTTTTTT
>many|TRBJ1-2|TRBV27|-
CASSPLDRAYGYTF
TGTGCCAGCAGCCCTCTGGACCGGGCCTATGGCTACACCTTC
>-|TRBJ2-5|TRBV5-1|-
CASSLKGETQYF
TGCGCCAGCAGCTTGAAGGGGGAGACCCAGTACTTC
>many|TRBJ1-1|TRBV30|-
CAWRPPDGLNTEAFF
TGTGCCTGGAGACCCCCCGACGGGTTGAACACTGAAGCTTTCTTT
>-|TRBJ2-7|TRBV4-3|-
CASSQYLRGSYEQHF
TGCGCCAGCAGCCAATACTTGCGCGGTTCCTACGAGCAGCACTTC
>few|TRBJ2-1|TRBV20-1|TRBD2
CSAYGLAAYNEQFF
TGCAGTGCCTACGGACTAGCGGCCTACAATGAGCAGTTCTTC
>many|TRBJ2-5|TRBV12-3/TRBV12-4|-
CASSQNRVGETQYF
TGTGCCAGCAGCCAAAACAGGGTAGGAGAGACCCAGTACTTC
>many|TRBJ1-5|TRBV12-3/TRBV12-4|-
CATSSGAGQPQHF
TGTGCCACCTCGTCGGGTGCGGGTCAGCCCCAGCATTTT
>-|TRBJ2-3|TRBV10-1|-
CASSKEWADTQYF
TGCGCCAGCAGTAAGGAGTGGGCAGATACGCAGTATTTT
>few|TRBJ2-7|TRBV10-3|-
CAIRGPQGYEQYF
TGTGCCATCAGAGGTCCTCAAGGGTACGAGCAGTACTTC
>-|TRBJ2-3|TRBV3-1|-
CASSQEGFPSTDTQYF
TGTGCCAGCAGCCAAGAGGGATTTCCTAGCACAGATACGCAGTATTTT
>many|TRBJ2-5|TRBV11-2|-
CASSSNEPYQETQYF
TGTGCCAGCAGCTCCAACGAGCCCTACCAAGAGACCCAGTACTTC
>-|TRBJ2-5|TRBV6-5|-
CASSYPRVWDQETQYF
TGTGCCAGCAGTTACCCCAGGGTTTGGGATCAAGAGACCCAGTACTTC
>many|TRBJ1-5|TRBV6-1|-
CASSPDRRTNQPQHF
TGTGCCAGCAGTCCCGACAGGAGGACCAATCAGCCCCAGCATTTT
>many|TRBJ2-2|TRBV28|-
CASSLWSGTNTGELFF
TGTGCCAGCAGTTTGTGGTCAGGAACGAACACCGGGGAGCTGTTTTTT
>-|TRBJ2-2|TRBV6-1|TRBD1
CASRDRGPGELFF
TGTGCCAGCCGGGACAGGGGGCCCGGGGAGCTGTTTTTT
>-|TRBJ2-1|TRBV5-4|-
CASSLSSGPDNEQFF
TGTGCCAGCAGCTTGTCAAGCGGGCCTGACAATGAGCAGTTCTTC
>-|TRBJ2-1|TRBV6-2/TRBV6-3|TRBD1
CASSGDSIYNEQFF
TGTGCCAGCAGTGGGGACAGTATTTACAATGAGCAGTTCTTC
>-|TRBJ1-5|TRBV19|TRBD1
CASNRFSGGVQPQHF
TGTGCCAGTAACCGCTTTTCAGGGGGCGTGCAGCCCCAGCATTTT
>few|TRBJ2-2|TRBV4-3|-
CASSQERGGTGELFF
TGCGCCAGCAGCCAAGAGAGGGGGGGCACCGGGGAGCTGTTTTTT
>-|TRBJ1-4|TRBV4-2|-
CASSQDPGQGQMKLFF
TGTGCCAGCAGCCAAGATCCAGGGCAGGGTCAGATGAAACTGTTTTTT
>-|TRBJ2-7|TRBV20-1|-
CSARDSNSYEQYF
TGCAGTGCTAGGGACAGCAACTCCTACGAGCAGTACTTC
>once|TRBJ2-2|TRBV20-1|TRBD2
CSAITSGANTGELFF
TGCAGTGCAATTACTAGCGGCGCGAACACCGGGGAGCTGTTTTTT
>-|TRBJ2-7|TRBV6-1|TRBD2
CASSQDLQLGREFYEQYF
TGTGCCAGCAGCCAAGATCTCCAACTGGGGCGGGAGTTCTACGAGCAGTACTTC
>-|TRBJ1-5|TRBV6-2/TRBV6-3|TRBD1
CASSYLHDRGGDQPQHF
TGTGCCAGCAGTTACCTACACGACAGGGGAGGAGATCAGCCCCAGCATTTT
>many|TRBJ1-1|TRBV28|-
CASSLTGTLGTEAFF
TGTGCCAGCAGTCTCACCGGGACCCTCGGCACTGAAGCTTTCTTT
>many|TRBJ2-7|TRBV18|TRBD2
CASSPSGRTYEQYF
TGTGCCAGCTCCCCCAGCGGGAGGACCTACGAGCAGTACTTC
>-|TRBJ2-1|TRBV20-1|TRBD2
CSTTSGRPLREQFF
TGCAGCACAACTAGCGGGAGACCTCTACGCGAGCAGTTCTTC
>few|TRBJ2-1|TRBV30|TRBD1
CAWATGVTYNEQFF
TGTGCCTGGGCGACAGGGGTGACCTACAATGAGCAGTTCTTC
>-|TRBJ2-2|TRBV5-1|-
CASSFVGDGELFF
TGCGCCAGCAGCTTTGTGGGGGACGGGGAGCTGTTTTTT
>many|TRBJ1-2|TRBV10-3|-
CAIFNGHHGYTF
TGTGCCATCTTCAACGGACATCACGGCTACACCTTC
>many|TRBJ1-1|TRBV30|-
CAWSVSRHVAFF
TGTGCCTGGAGTGTATCACGGCATGTGGCTTTCTTT
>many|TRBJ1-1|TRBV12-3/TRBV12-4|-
CASSLSTFISPEAFF
TGTGCCAGCAGTTTATCTACATTCATTTCCCCTGAAGCTTTCTTT
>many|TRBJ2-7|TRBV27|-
CASRASTLYEQYF
TGTGCCAGCAGGGCCAGTACGCTCTACGAGCAGTACTTC
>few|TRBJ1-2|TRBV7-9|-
CASSLGVQQGLYGYTF
TGTGCCAGCAGCTTAGGCGTCCAGCAGGGACTCTATGGCTACACCTTC